This note documents a single T cell receptor beta chain sequence. Trimming pared 4 bases from V and 6 bases from J, leaving 15 bases between. Germline assignment: CDR1 SGHAT and CDR2 FQNNGV. The CDR3 sequence is 15 residues long. The data originate from a study of OX40 agonist ivuxolimab in advanced cancers. Here immunoSEQ multiplex PCR was the method, and the copy in TCRdb shows in-frame clones only, minus some. The top ten hold 8% to 10% of the sample, which has tens of thousands of clones, 94% seen once. Sequencing used CD4+ or CD8+ T cells sorted from blood, obtained in a trial of the OX40 agonist ivuxolimab. The TCR sequence derives from an adult with an advanced solid tumor such as melanoma, head and neck, liver or kidney cancer. The genes are TRBV11-2 and TRBJ2-2; tentatively, D is TRBD2 (6 bases). The CDR3 DNA reads as TGTGCCAGCAGCTCCAGCACCGGGACTGCCGGGGAGCTGTTTTTT. Translation gives CASSSSTGTAGELFF.